Listed below are T cell receptor beta chains from one sample, sequenced in a study of T cells in Graves' hyperthyroidism and ophthalmopathy. MiXCR, run by TCRdb on the multiplex PCR reads, gives a single entry per CDR3 protein. The table lists about 300,000 distinct CDR3 sequences, roughly 17% of them singletons. Specimen: blood. These receptors came from a man younger than 45 with Graves' hyperthyroidism. CDR3s include the opening cysteine and the closing phenylalanine or tryptophan. Fields, in order: J gene, D gene, clone size, V gene, CDR3 protein, CDR3 DNA. D genes are given only for firm matches. Clone size is not always given. Where it is, it says once, few, many or a class for expanded clones.

J gene: TRBJ2-1; D gene: .; clone size: .; V gene: TRBV5-5; CDR3 protein: CASSLVGPRNNEQFF; CDR3 DNA: TGTGCCAGCAGCTTGGTGGGACCAAGGAACAATGAGCAGTTCTTC
J gene: TRBJ2-3; D gene: .; clone size: many; V gene: TRBV11-2; CDR3 protein: CASSLLRDKRTDTQYF; CDR3 DNA: TGTGCCAGCAGCCTCCTCCGGGACAAACGCACAGATACGCAGTATTTT
J gene: TRBJ2-5; D gene: TRBD1; clone size: many; V gene: TRBV5-8; CDR3 protein: CASSRDRGLVTQYF; CDR3 DNA: TGTGCCAGCAGCCGGGACAGGGGGTTGGTGACCCAGTACTTC
J gene: TRBJ2-1; D gene: .; clone size: many; V gene: TRBV18; CDR3 protein: CASSPPKTYNEQFF; CDR3 DNA: TGTGCCAGCTCACCACCGAAAACTTACAATGAGCAGTTCTTC
J gene: TRBJ2-7; D gene: TRBD2; clone size: many; V gene: TRBV29-1; CDR3 protein: CSVELPRGGLDEQYF; CDR3 DNA: TGCAGCGTTGAACTCCCCCGGGGGGGCCTAGACGAGCAGTACTTC
J gene: TRBJ2-7; D gene: .; clone size: many; V gene: TRBV2; CDR3 protein: CAGRDYTYEQYF; CDR3 DNA: TGTGCCGGCAGGGATTATACCTACGAGCAGTACTTC
J gene: TRBJ1-3; D gene: TRBD1; clone size: many; V gene: TRBV11-3; CDR3 protein: CASSNGQGALNTIYF; CDR3 DNA: TGTGCCAGCAGCAACGGACAGGGGGCACTAAACACCATATATTTT
J gene: TRBJ2-7; D gene: TRBD2; clone size: many; V gene: TRBV10-3; CDR3 protein: CAIRKGLAGDEQYF; CDR3 DNA: TGTGCCATCAGGAAGGGACTAGCGGGAGATGAGCAGTACTTC
J gene: TRBJ1-4; D gene: TRBD1; clone size: many; V gene: TRBV20-1; CDR3 protein: CSASLPGTGYEKLFF; CDR3 DNA: TGCAGTGCTAGTCTTCCGGGGACAGGCTACGAAAAACTGTTTTTT
J gene: TRBJ2-1; D gene: TRBD2; clone size: few; V gene: TRBV13; CDR3 protein: CASSLGGSGSVYNEQFF; CDR3 DNA: TGTGCCAGCAGCTTAGGGGGTAGCGGGAGTGTCTACAATGAGCAGTTCTTC
J gene: TRBJ1-2; D gene: .; clone size: many; V gene: TRBV19; CDR3 protein: CASSTLGTAENGYTF; CDR3 DNA: TGTGCCAGTAGTACCCTCGGGACGGCAGAGAATGGCTACACCTTC
J gene: TRBJ2-7; D gene: TRBD2; clone size: .; V gene: TRBV4-1; CDR3 protein: CASSQREGDEQYF; CDR3 DNA: TGCGCCAGCAGCCAGCGGGAGGGGGACGAGCAGTACTTC
J gene: TRBJ2-7; D gene: .; clone size: .; V gene: TRBV30; CDR3 protein: CALELDSYEQYF; CDR3 DNA: TGTGCCCTGGAGTTAGATTCCTACGAGCAGTACTTC
J gene: TRBJ1-2; D gene: .; clone size: few; V gene: TRBV7-9; CDR3 protein: CASSLGGVANYGYTF; CDR3 DNA: TGTGCCAGCAGCTTAGGAGGGGTAGCTAACTATGGCTACACCTTC
J gene: TRBJ2-7; D gene: TRBD1; clone size: many; V gene: TRBV30; CDR3 protein: CAWTGTGDHEQYF; CDR3 DNA: TGTGCCTGGACCGGGACAGGGGACCACGAGCAGTACTTC
J gene: TRBJ2-4; D gene: TRBD2; clone size: .; V gene: TRBV2; CDR3 protein: CASMREMRNIQYF; CDR3 DNA: TGTGCCAGCATGCGGGAGATGCGGAACATTCAGTACTTC
J gene: TRBJ2-3; D gene: .; clone size: few; V gene: TRBV7-6; CDR3 protein: CASSSKRPTDTQYF; CDR3 DNA: TGTGCCAGCAGCTCGAAGAGGCCGACAGATACGCAGTATTTT
J gene: TRBJ1-4; D gene: .; clone size: .; V gene: TRBV12-3/TRBV12-4; CDR3 protein: CASSLTLVRIEEKLFF; CDR3 DNA: TGTGCCAGCAGTCTCACCTTAGTACGAATAGAAGAAAAACTGTTTTTT
J gene: TRBJ1-2; D gene: .; clone size: .; V gene: TRBV29-1; CDR3 protein: CSVSPGVGNYGYTF; CDR3 DNA: TGCAGCGTGTCCCCCGGGGTCGGGAACTATGGCTACACCTTC
J gene: TRBJ1-5; D gene: .; clone size: many; V gene: TRBV11-2; CDR3 protein: CASSSTGFSNQPQHF; CDR3 DNA: TGTGCCAGCAGCTCAACAGGGTTTAGCAATCAGCCCCAGCATTTT
J gene: TRBJ1-4; D gene: .; clone size: .; V gene: TRBV10-3; CDR3 protein: CATKREGEKLFF; CDR3 DNA: TGTGCCACCAAGAGGGAGGGTGAAAAACTGTTTTTT
J gene: TRBJ2-7; D gene: TRBD2; clone size: few; V gene: TRBV18; CDR3 protein: CASSLVAGGKYEQYF; CDR3 DNA: TGTGCCAGCTCATTGGTAGCGGGAGGGAAATACGAGCAGTACTTC
J gene: TRBJ2-3; D gene: .; clone size: many; V gene: TRBV12-3/TRBV12-4; CDR3 protein: CASSSTGYQGGADTQYF; CDR3 DNA: TGTGCCAGCAGCTCAACCGGCTACCAGGGGGGGGCAGATACGCAGTATTTT
J gene: TRBJ2-7; D gene: .; clone size: many; V gene: TRBV7-8; CDR3 protein: CASSLRRYYEQYF; CDR3 DNA: TGTGCCAGCAGCTTACGTCGGTACTACGAGCAGTACTTC
J gene: TRBJ2-1; D gene: .; clone size: many; V gene: TRBV7-3; CDR3 protein: CASSLSGSRGYNEQFF; CDR3 DNA: TGTGCCAGCAGCTTAAGTGGCTCTAGGGGCTACAATGAGCAGTTCTTC
J gene: TRBJ1-5; D gene: .; clone size: few; V gene: TRBV27; CDR3 protein: CASSAQNQPQHF; CDR3 DNA: TGTGCCAGCAGTGCCCAGAATCAGCCCCAGCATTTT
J gene: TRBJ2-1; D gene: TRBD2; clone size: many; V gene: TRBV2; CDR3 protein: CASSELGTSGMFSEQFF; CDR3 DNA: TGTGCCAGCAGTGAATTGGGGACTAGCGGGATGTTCAGTGAGCAGTTCTTC
J gene: TRBJ2-3; D gene: .; clone size: many; V gene: TRBV2; CDR3 protein: CASDRRVTMNTQYF; CDR3 DNA: TGTGCCAGCGATCGGCGGGTGACTATGAATACGCAGTATTTT
J gene: TRBJ2-7; D gene: .; clone size: many; V gene: TRBV7-2; CDR3 protein: CASSAGYLREQYF; CDR3 DNA: TGTGCCAGCAGCGCAGGGTATTTACGGGAGCAGTACTTC
J gene: TRBJ2-6; D gene: .; clone size: .; V gene: TRBV2; CDR3 protein: CASRNRAGANVLTF; CDR3 DNA: TGTGCCAGCAGAAACAGGGCTGGGGCCAACGTCCTGACTTTC
J gene: TRBJ1-1; D gene: .; clone size: many; V gene: TRBV2; CDR3 protein: CASSDRLRNTEAFF; CDR3 DNA: TGTGCCAGCAGTGACCGACTGAGGAACACTGAAGCTTTCTTT
J gene: TRBJ2-3; D gene: TRBD2; clone size: .; V gene: TRBV5-1; CDR3 protein: CASNGLTGGPDTQYF; CDR3 DNA: TGCGCCAGCAACGGACTAACGGGAGGGCCAGATACGCAGTATTTT
J gene: TRBJ1-5; D gene: TRBD1; clone size: .; V gene: TRBV11-3; CDR3 protein: CASSFRGWHQPQHF; CDR3 DNA: TGTGCCAGCAGCTTCAGGGGGTGGCACCAGCCCCAGCATTTT
J gene: TRBJ1-1; D gene: .; clone size: many; V gene: TRBV5-1; CDR3 protein: CASSGVDLNTEAFF; CDR3 DNA: TGCGCCAGCAGCGGTGTGGACCTGAACACTGAAGCTTTCTTT
J gene: TRBJ1-1; D gene: .; clone size: .; V gene: TRBV3-1; CDR3 protein: CASSHSDLMNTEAFF; CDR3 DNA: TGTGCCAGCAGCCATAGTGACCTAATGAACACTGAAGCTTTCTTT